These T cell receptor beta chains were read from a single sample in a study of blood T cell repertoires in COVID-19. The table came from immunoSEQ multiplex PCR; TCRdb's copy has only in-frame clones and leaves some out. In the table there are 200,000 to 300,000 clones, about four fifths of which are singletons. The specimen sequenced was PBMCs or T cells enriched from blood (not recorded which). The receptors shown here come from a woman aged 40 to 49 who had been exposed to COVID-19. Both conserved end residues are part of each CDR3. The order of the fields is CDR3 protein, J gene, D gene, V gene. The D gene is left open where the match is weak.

CDR3aa: CAISEGDSSSYEQYF
j_gene: TRBJ2-7
d_gene: TRBD1
v_gene: TRBV10-3

CDR3aa: CASSFPRQPQHF
j_gene: TRBJ1-5
d_gene: .
v_gene: TRBV19

CDR3aa: CASSLSRWGNTIYF
j_gene: TRBJ1-3
d_gene: .
v_gene: TRBV28

CDR3aa: CASSLSGRGVSSYNEQFF
j_gene: TRBJ2-1
d_gene: TRBD2
v_gene: TRBV6-4

CDR3aa: CASSDRGQGTYNEQFF
j_gene: TRBJ2-1
d_gene: TRBD1
v_gene: TRBV19

CDR3aa: CASSLTNLMMGELFF
j_gene: TRBJ2-2
d_gene: .
v_gene: TRBV11-2

CDR3aa: CAWRAHLLSGERETQYF
j_gene: TRBJ2-5
d_gene: .
v_gene: TRBV30

CDR3aa: CASSSKPGTEAFF
j_gene: TRBJ1-1
d_gene: .
v_gene: TRBV7-7

CDR3aa: CASSEDREDYGYTF
j_gene: TRBJ1-2
d_gene: .
v_gene: TRBV6-1

CDR3aa: CASNQQYSPLHF
j_gene: TRBJ1-6
d_gene: .
v_gene: TRBV6-5

CDR3aa: CSVDLDSDYGYTF
j_gene: TRBJ1-2
d_gene: .
v_gene: TRBV29-1

CDR3aa: CASSRQGVADTQYF
j_gene: TRBJ2-3
d_gene: .
v_gene: TRBV2

CDR3aa: CASSFHGPTTSNSPLHF
j_gene: TRBJ1-6
d_gene: .
v_gene: TRBV13

CDR3aa: CASSPAGVGSPLHF
j_gene: TRBJ1-6
d_gene: .
v_gene: TRBV7-8

CDR3aa: CASSLAPGANYGYTF
j_gene: TRBJ1-2
d_gene: .
v_gene: TRBV7-3

CDR3aa: CASSTTGNYGYTF
j_gene: TRBJ1-2
d_gene: TRBD1
v_gene: TRBV19

CDR3aa: CASSLWTSGATDTQYF
j_gene: TRBJ2-3
d_gene: TRBD2
v_gene: TRBV9

CDR3aa: CASSRSKVGNTIYF
j_gene: TRBJ1-3
d_gene: .
v_gene: TRBV3-1/TRBV3-2

CDR3aa: CASSVGTSGGITDTQYF
j_gene: TRBJ2-3
d_gene: TRBD2
v_gene: TRBV9

CDR3aa: CASNQGAQNSPLHF
j_gene: TRBJ1-6
d_gene: TRBD1
v_gene: TRBV6-6

CDR3aa: CASSYAQGVYNEQFF
j_gene: TRBJ2-1
d_gene: TRBD1
v_gene: TRBV6-5

CDR3aa: CASSDSRQGLYGYTF
j_gene: TRBJ1-2
d_gene: TRBD1
v_gene: TRBV5-4

CDR3aa: CASGRGRGRGDTEAFF
j_gene: TRBJ1-1
d_gene: TRBD1
v_gene: TRBV7-9

CDR3aa: CASSSRGGRGSYEQYF
j_gene: TRBJ2-7
d_gene: TRBD2
v_gene: TRBV4-1

CDR3aa: CASSLLAGSGEQFF
j_gene: TRBJ2-1
d_gene: .
v_gene: TRBV5-4

CDR3aa: CASSRSLQGSYGYTF
j_gene: TRBJ1-2
d_gene: .
v_gene: TRBV6-5

CDR3aa: CASSTQENSPLHF
j_gene: TRBJ1-6
d_gene: .
v_gene: TRBV6-5

CDR3aa: CASSLGGLPQDTQYF
j_gene: TRBJ2-3
d_gene: .
v_gene: TRBV5-1

CDR3aa: CASSDRELSNQPQHF
j_gene: TRBJ1-5
d_gene: TRBD1
v_gene: TRBV6-6

CDR3aa: CASSIPGTGGTF
j_gene: TRBJ1-2
d_gene: TRBD1
v_gene: TRBV7-2

CDR3aa: CASRPWTENQPQHF
j_gene: TRBJ1-5
d_gene: .
v_gene: TRBV6-6

CDR3aa: CASSLASPRNEKLFF
j_gene: TRBJ1-4
d_gene: .
v_gene: TRBV5-1

CDR3aa: CASSRDQGPLNTEAFF
j_gene: TRBJ1-1
d_gene: .
v_gene: TRBV11-1

CDR3aa: CASSLPLGQGPTEKLFF
j_gene: TRBJ1-4
d_gene: TRBD1
v_gene: TRBV7-3

CDR3aa: CASSRDGTGFYNEQFF
j_gene: TRBJ2-1
d_gene: TRBD1
v_gene: TRBV11-3

CDR3aa: CASSPSDSYNEQFF
j_gene: TRBJ2-1
d_gene: .
v_gene: TRBV7-9

CDR3aa: CASSPMGAVNTEAFF
j_gene: TRBJ1-1
d_gene: .
v_gene: TRBV14

CDR3aa: CASSYGGNNEQFF
j_gene: TRBJ2-1
d_gene: .
v_gene: TRBV6-5

CDR3aa: CASSLIGRGQGADGYTF
j_gene: TRBJ1-2
d_gene: TRBD1
v_gene: TRBV28

CDR3aa: CASSWTPNTEAFF
j_gene: TRBJ1-1
d_gene: .
v_gene: TRBV5-5

CDR3aa: CASRTRTGGKTEAFF
j_gene: TRBJ1-1
d_gene: TRBD1
v_gene: TRBV6-5

CDR3aa: CASSIRDRGNQPQHF
j_gene: TRBJ1-5
d_gene: TRBD1
v_gene: TRBV19

CDR3aa: CASSLGPSPGYGYTF
j_gene: TRBJ1-2
d_gene: .
v_gene: TRBV7-9

CDR3aa: CASSPPQGGLAANTGELFF
j_gene: TRBJ2-2
d_gene: TRBD2
v_gene: TRBV3-1/TRBV3-2

CDR3aa: CASRGGQEYNEQFF
j_gene: TRBJ2-1
d_gene: TRBD1
v_gene: TRBV6-5

CDR3aa: CASSLVLAGGLGEQYF
j_gene: TRBJ2-7
d_gene: TRBD2
v_gene: TRBV5-1

CDR3aa: CASSHPAGNSYEQYF
j_gene: TRBJ2-7
d_gene: .
v_gene: TRBV27

CDR3aa: CASRTQTGVSYGYTF
j_gene: TRBJ1-2
d_gene: TRBD1
v_gene: TRBV19

CDR3aa: CASSPRGAGTGELFF
j_gene: TRBJ2-2
d_gene: TRBD2
v_gene: TRBV7-6

CDR3aa: CASSLGGARGNQPQHF
j_gene: TRBJ1-5
d_gene: .
v_gene: TRBV7-2

CDR3aa: CASSQEGGATDTQYF
j_gene: TRBJ2-3
d_gene: .
v_gene: TRBV4-1

CDR3aa: CASSSQETQYF
j_gene: TRBJ2-5
d_gene: .
v_gene: TRBV6-5

CDR3aa: CASTTTGQLSQHF
j_gene: TRBJ1-5
d_gene: .
v_gene: TRBV19

CDR3aa: CASSLALGEGGSNQPQHF
j_gene: TRBJ1-5
d_gene: .
v_gene: TRBV7-9